What follows are 22 T cell receptor beta chains derived from one specimen sequenced in a study of T cells in Graves' hyperthyroidism and ophthalmopathy. The TCR beta CDR3 regions underwent amplification using RNA transcripts as the source. The HTBI set primed first-round TCR CDR3 RT-PCR. TCRdb redid the calling of the multiplex PCR reads with MiXCR, one entry per CDR3 protein. There are fewer than 400,000 distinct CDR3 sequences in the sample; about 14% occur only once, and around 27% lies in the top ten. The material sequenced was blood. Receptors were obtained from a man aged 50-59 years with Graves' ophthalmopathy.

This chain's CDR3 is CASSPRGTGEGSRSYNEQFF. The CDR3 region has the DNA TGCGCCAGCAGCCCACGAGGGACAGGGGAGGGGTCTAGGTCCTACAATGAGCAGTTCTTC. V is TRBV4-1 and J is TRBJ2-1, with 10 bases identical to TRBD1. CDR3 size: 20 residues. CDR1 and CDR2 from the germline V gene are MGHRA and YSYEKL. Unmatched junction bases numbered 16, after V lost 4 bases and J lost 1 base.

This clonotype was picked up a small number of times. The chain employs TRBV6-1 and TRBJ1-5; a weak D match, TRBD1 (6 bases). The CDR3 totals 17 residues. Trimming shortened V by 5 bases and J by 1 base, and 18 bases separated the two germline ends. Per the germline V gene, CDR1 is MNHNS and CDR2 is SASEGT. CDR3 sequence (DNA): TGTGCCAGCAGTTCGCCGGACAGCCATGGGAGCAATCAGCCCCAGCATTTT. Translated: CASSSPDSHGSNQPQHF.

This chain uses TRBV4-1 with TRBJ2-2, with D possibly being TRBD2 (6 bases). The CDR3 sequence is 16 residues long. Trimming removed 4 bases at V and 4 bases at J, with 16 bases between. The germline V gene has CDR1 MGHRA and CDR2 YSYEKL. The CDR3 DNA follows: TGCGCCAGCAGCCCAGACCGGGAGTGGGGCACCGGGGAGCTGTTTTTT. Residues: CASSPDREWGTGELFF.

There are a few counts of this clonotype. The V and J genes are TRBV5-8 and TRBJ1-2, with TRBD1 matching 7 bases. The CDR3 sequence is 15 residues long. Germline values: CDR1 SGHTS, CDR2 YDEGEE. The V segment lost 1 base and the J segment 8 bases; nucleotides outside the gene matches: 11. CDR3 amino acids: CASSLKDRPLRGYTF. As DNA, the CDR3 is TGTGCCAGCAGCTTGAAGGACAGGCCCTTGAGAGGCTACACCTTC.

This clonotype was detected many times. The chain joins TRBV10-3 to TRBJ2-3, with 7 bases matching TRBD1. Germline-derived CDR1 and CDR2 are ENHRY and SYGVKD. The CDR3 spans 15 residues. J lost 6 bases, V lost 2 bases, and 8 bases had no gene match. CDR3 sequence reads: CAISEGSGGSDTQYF. The CDR3 nucleotides read TGTGCCATCAGTGAGGGGTCAGGGGGTTCGGATACGCAGTATTTT.

The chain joins TRBV7-9 to TRBJ1-4, with D unclear. The V end lost 11 bases, the J end lost 8 bases, and 12 bases lay between the germline ends. CDR3 length: 11 residues. Germline V gene lookup returns CDR1 SEHNR and CDR2 FQNEAQ (reference sequence). The CDR3 DNA reads TGTGCCGGCACCCGGGAAGAAAAACTGTTTTTT. This gives the protein CAGTREEKLFF.

This clonotype was counted many times. The chain joins TRBV5-1 to TRBJ2-7; 10 bases are shared with TRBD2. Germline CDR1 and CDR2: SGHRS and YFSETQ. The V and J ends lost 0 bases and 0 bases, in that order; junction bases with no gene match: 3. The CDR3 loop spans 16 amino acids. DNA of the CDR3: TGCGCCAGCAGCTTGGATCCTAGCGGGAGCTCCTACGAGCAGTACTTC. Translating it yields CASSLDPSGSSYEQYF.

This clonotype was seen a handful of times. This rearrangement joins TRBV6-1 to TRBJ1-2, with D tentatively TRBD1 (5 bases). The CDR3 is 14 amino acids. Germline V CDR1 and CDR2: MNHNS, SASEGT. The germline V and J ends were trimmed by 6 bases and 6 bases, with 17 bases remaining between them. The CDR3 loop is CASSQGLGVDGYTF. The CDR3 nucleotides read TGTGCCAGCAGCCAGGGCCTGGGGGTGGATGGCTACACCTTC.

The gene calls are TRBV4-1 and TRBJ1-2, with TRBD1 matching 7 bases. J was trimmed by 4 bases and V by 3 bases; bases with no gene match: 11. Germline V gene lookup returns CDR1 MGHRA and CDR2 YSYEKL. CDR3 length equals 16 residues. CDR3 bases: TGCGCCAGCAGCCATGACCAGCAGGGGGGTATCTATGGCTACACCTTC. Amino acids: CASSHDQQGGIYGYTF.

This clonotype was counted many times. The chain combines TRBV2 with TRBJ2-2, with 7 bases matching TRBD1. The CDR3 is made up of 15 amino acids. Germline V gene data show CDR1 as SNHLY and CDR2 as FYNNEI. J lost 7 bases, V lost 4 bases, and 9 bases had no gene match. The CDR3 DNA sequence: TGTGCCAGCAGTGGGAGTCAGGGGGTCGGCGGGGAGCTGTTTTTT. It encodes CASSGSQGVGGELFF.

This clonotype occurred a few times. The chain links TRBV19 to TRBJ2-4; D gene ambiguous. The CDR3 runs to 12 residues. Trimming removed 9 bases at V and 4 bases at J, with 10 bases between. Per the germline V gene, CDR1 is LNHDA and CDR2 is SQIVND (reference sequence). CDR3 nucleotides: TGTGCCAGCCTCGACGGGAAAAACATTCAGTACTTC. It specifies CASLDGKNIQYF.

The chain employs TRBV9 and TRBJ2-3; D unresolved. This CDR3 is 15 amino acids long. Germline loops: CDR1 SGDLS, CDR2 YYNGEE. Trimming took off 0 bases at V and 1 base at J, with 9 bases between the two ends. The CDR3 DNA reads TGTGCCAGCAGCGTAGCGTCCGTCCGCACAGATACGCAGTATTTT. This encodes CASSVASVRTDTQYF.

Many counts were recorded for this clonotype. This sequence joins TRBV12-3 or TRBV12-4 and TRBJ2-1; 9 nucleotides align to TRBD2. This CDR3 has 15 amino acids. After removal of 6 bases from V and 0 bases from J, the junction contained 3 bases not matched to a gene. CDR3 sequence (DNA): TGTGCCAGCAGGTTTAGCGGGGGCTCCTACAATGAGCAGTTCTTC. It specifies CASRFSGGSYNEQFF.

This clonotype has ten or more counts. The chain is built from TRBV7-2 and TRBJ1-4, with D possibly matching TRBD1 (6 bases). This CDR3 comprises 16 residues. V was trimmed by 2 bases and J by 0 bases, leaving 10 bases between them. Germline V gene data show CDR1 as SGHTA and CDR2 as FQGNSA. CDR3 loop: CASSLQGRATNEKLFF. Here the CDR3 DNA reads TGTGCCAGCAGCTTACAGGGGAGGGCAACTAATGAAAAACTGTTTTTT.

As for this clonotype: With a much larger clone just one base away, this may be a read error. The rearrangement uses TRBV28 and TRBJ2-7, with 8 bases lining up with TRBD2. The CDR3 consists of 15 residues. Germline V lookup: CDR1 MDHEN, CDR2 SYDVKM. The CDR3 nucleotides read TGTGCCAGCAGTTTATCCGGGAGGGAAGACTACGAGCATTACTTC. This encodes CASSLSGREDYEHYF.

The chain recombines TRBV24-1 with TRBJ1-2; D is unclear. This CDR3 comprises 15 residues. The germline V and J ends were trimmed by 6 bases and 8 bases, with 21 bases remaining between them. Per the germline V gene, CDR1 is KGHDR and CDR2 is SFDVKD. CDR3 nucleotides: TGTGCCACCAGTCAAAGAGTAGGGTCCGTAGCCGGCTACACCTTC. Translated: CATSQRVGSVAGYTF.

The chain carries TRBV6-1 and TRBJ2-1, with a weak D call TRBD2 (6 bases). V was shortened by 6 bases and J by 2 bases, with 23 bases between the two germline ends. This CDR3 spans 18 amino acids. From germline, CDR1 is MNHNS and CDR2 SASEGT. As DNA, the CDR3 is TGTGCCAGCAGCTCGGAGGGACTTGCGGGGAGTGCCTACAATGAGCAGTTCTTC. This translates into CASSSEGLAGSAYNEQFF.

This clonotype was observed at least ten times. The genes are TRBV18 and TRBJ2-1, with 14 bases fitting TRBD2. Germline loops: CDR1 KGHSH, CDR2 LQKENI. Unmatched junction bases numbered 4, after V lost 3 bases and J lost 9 bases. This CDR3 comprises 15 residues. Written as DNA, the CDR3 is TGTGCCAGCTCACCCGGGACTAGCGGGAGCGCTGAGCAGTTCTTC. It yields the protein CASSPGTSGSAEQFF.

The J gene is TRBJ2-3, the V gene TRBV7-8; possible D gene TRBD1, 6 bases. The V and J ends lost 2 bases and 1 base respectively, with 7 bases between them. Germline CDR1 reads SGHVS; CDR2 reads FQNEAQ. This CDR3 has 14 amino acids. The CDR3 sequence: CASSLWGRTDTQYF. The CDR3 bases are TGTGCCAGCAGCTTATGGGGGCGCACAGATACGCAGTATTTT.

This clonotype was counted ten times or more. The V and J genes are TRBV3-1 and TRBJ2-5; D unclear. V shed 0 bases and J shed 0 bases, with 8 bases lying between them. The germline V gene encodes CDR1 LGHDT and CDR2 YNNKEL (reference sequence). The CDR3 is made up of 15 amino acids. The CDR3 bases are TGTGCCAGCAGCCAAGATGTGGGGTACCAAGAGACCCAGTACTTC. Residues: CASSQDVGYQETQYF.

This clonotype occurred many times. The V call is TRBV20-1, the J call TRBJ2-7; 9 nucleotides agree with TRBD2. The junction had 5 bases not matched to a gene; V was cut back by 4 bases and J by 1 base. Germline values: CDR1 DFQATT, CDR2 SNEGSKA (reference sequence). This CDR3 has 14 residues. The CDR3 region has the DNA TGCAGTGCTACCGCGGGAGGGGGATCCTACGAGCAGTACTTC. Its protein is CSATAGGGSYEQYF.

The chain uses TRBV20-1 and TRBJ1-2; 9 bases line up with TRBD1. Germline CDR1 and CDR2: DFQATT and SNEGSKA (reference sequence). V gave up 5 bases and J gave up 7 bases; unmatched junction bases: 11. This CDR3 is built from 14 residues. CDR3: CSAALITGGSGYTF. The CDR3 nucleotides are TGCAGTGCTGCATTAATTACAGGGGGCTCTGGCTACACCTTC.